These T cell receptor beta chains were read from a single sample in a study of blood T cell repertoires in COVID-19. The table came from immunoSEQ multiplex PCR; TCRdb's copy has only in-frame clones and leaves some out. The top ten hold 1% of the sample, which has around 300,000 clones, roughly 91% seen once. Sample: peripheral blood. Receptors were obtained from a man aged 45-65 years with active or convalescent COVID-19. The CDR3 runs from the conserved cysteine through the conserved F or W. Size values are once, few and many counts, or a class for expanded clones, and some rows have none.

CDR3,J,V,size
CASSQGGGAGELFF,TRBJ2-2,TRBV3-1/TRBV3-2,.
CSAQEGGGQYF,TRBJ2-7,TRBV29-1,.
CASSLDRGSSPLHF,TRBJ1-6,TRBV11-2,.
CASSPRGRETQYF,TRBJ2-5,TRBV7-2,.
CASSLRLAGYTADTQYF,TRBJ2-3,TRBV5-4,.
CASSESGFSGNTIYF,TRBJ1-3,TRBV19,.
CASRITGDYGYTF,TRBJ1-2,TRBV2,.
CASSFGGRGDTGELFF,TRBJ2-2,TRBV5-4,.
CASSSGLAGPSGDTQYF,TRBJ2-3,TRBV5-1,.
CASSWGLVADTQYF,TRBJ2-3,TRBV28,.
CAGQELAGFEQFF,TRBJ2-1,TRBV30,.
CASRERPMNTEAFF,TRBJ1-1,TRBV19,.
CAISERGLDQPQHF,TRBJ1-5,TRBV10-3,few
CAISESGGGNNSPLHF,TRBJ1-6,TRBV10-3,.
CAISEQDWNTGELFF,TRBJ2-2,TRBV10-3,.
CASSLAQGDTQYF,TRBJ2-3,TRBV5-1,.
CASSPRQGSSTDTQYF,TRBJ2-3,TRBV5-1,.